The clone carrying this T cell receptor beta chain was counted between two and nine times. The sample belongs to a study of blood T cell repertoires in COVID-19. Looking at the study overall: Whether acute or convalescent, the COVID-19 samples came from the United States, Italy and Spain. Nucleic acid was either cDNA or gDNA, and it came from T cells, B-cell-depleted T cells, or PBMCs.

The authors' processing: Counts of nucleated cells, estimated from reference gene primer amplification, were obtained. Libraries were prepared by immunoSEQ multiplex PCR; TCRdb keeps only in-frame clonotypes and omits some of them. The DNA gave D and trimming, while V, J and clone size come from that table. The sample has about 67,000 clones; approximately 90% are singletons. What was sequenced was peripheral blood. This receptor was obtained from a woman older than 75 with acute or convalescent COVID-19.

The CDR3 loop is CASNAVDRTSTNEKLFF. The CDR3, as DNA: TGTGCCAGTAATGCGGTGGACAGGACCTCAACTAATGAAAAACTGTTTTTT. The chain employs TRBV19 and TRBJ1-4, with 7 nucleotides matching TRBD1. Looked up from germline, CDR1 is LNHDA and CDR2 is SQIVND (reference sequence). The J segment lost 0 bases and the V segment lost 7 bases, leaving 11 bases of the junction unmatched. The CDR3 runs to 17 residues. Combining the CDR3 with reference TRBV19 and TRBJ1-4 gives the whole variable domain DGGITQSPKYLFRKEGQNVTLSCEQNLNHDAMYWYRQDPGQGLRLIYYSQIVNDFQKGDIAEGYSVSREKKESFPLTVTSAQKNPTAFYLCASNAVDRTSTNEKLFFGSGTQLSVL.